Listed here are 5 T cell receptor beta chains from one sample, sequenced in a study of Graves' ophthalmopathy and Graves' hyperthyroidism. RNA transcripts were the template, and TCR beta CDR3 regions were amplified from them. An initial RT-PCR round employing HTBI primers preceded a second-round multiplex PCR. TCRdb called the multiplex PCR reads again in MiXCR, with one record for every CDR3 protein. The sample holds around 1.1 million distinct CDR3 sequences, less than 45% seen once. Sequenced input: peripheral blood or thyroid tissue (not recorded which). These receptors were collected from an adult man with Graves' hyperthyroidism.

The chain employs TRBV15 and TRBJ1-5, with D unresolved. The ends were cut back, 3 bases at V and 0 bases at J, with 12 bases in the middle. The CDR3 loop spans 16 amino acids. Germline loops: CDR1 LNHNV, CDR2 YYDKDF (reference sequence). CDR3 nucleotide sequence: TGTGCCACCAGCAGCGTATCCACAGATAGCAATCAGCCCCAGCATTTT. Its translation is CATSSVSTDSNQPQHF. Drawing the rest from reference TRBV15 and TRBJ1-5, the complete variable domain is DAMVIQNPRYQVTQFGKPVTLSCSQTLNHNVMYWYQQKSSQAPKLLFHYYDKDFNNEADTPDNFQSRRPNTSFCFLDIRSPGLGDTAMYLCATSSVSTDSNQPQHFGDGTRLSIL.

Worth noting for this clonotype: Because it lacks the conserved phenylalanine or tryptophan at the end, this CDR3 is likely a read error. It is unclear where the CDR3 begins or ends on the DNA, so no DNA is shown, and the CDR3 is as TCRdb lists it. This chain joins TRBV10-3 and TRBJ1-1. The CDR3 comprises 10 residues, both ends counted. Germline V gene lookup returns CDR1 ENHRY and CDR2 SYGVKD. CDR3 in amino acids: CAISESVGKP.

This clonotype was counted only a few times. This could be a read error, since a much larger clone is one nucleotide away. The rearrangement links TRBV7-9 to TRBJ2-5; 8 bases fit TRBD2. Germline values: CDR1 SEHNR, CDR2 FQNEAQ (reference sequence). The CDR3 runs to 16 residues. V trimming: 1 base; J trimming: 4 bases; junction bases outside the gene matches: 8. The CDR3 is CASSLGVGLAVETQYF. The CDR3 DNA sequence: TGTGCCAGCAGCTTAGGGGTCGGACTAGCCGTAGAGACCCAGTACTTC.

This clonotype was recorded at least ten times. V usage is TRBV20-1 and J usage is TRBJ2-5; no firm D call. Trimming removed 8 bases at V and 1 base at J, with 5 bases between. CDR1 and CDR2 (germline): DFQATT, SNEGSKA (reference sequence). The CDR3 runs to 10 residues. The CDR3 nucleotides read TGCAGTCCGACCCAAGAGACCCAGTACTTC. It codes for CSPTQETQYF.

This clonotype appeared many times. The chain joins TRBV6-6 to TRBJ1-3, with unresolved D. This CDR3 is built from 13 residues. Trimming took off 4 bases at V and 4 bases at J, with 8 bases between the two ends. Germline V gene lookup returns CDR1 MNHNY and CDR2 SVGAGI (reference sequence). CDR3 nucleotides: TGTGCCAGCAGTTCGTCTGGGGGAAACACCATATATTTT. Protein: CASSSSGGNTIYF.